This T cell receptor (beta chain) is from a study of cytomegalovirus exposure and HLA in healthy donors (dated 2017 in TCRdb). Study-level background: According to a later analysis, the 120 or so validation repertoires were produced on the same platform as the roughly 720 repertoires of the first cohort. The study was designed to test whether signatures of past pathogen exposure could be identified by cataloging public T cell receptors. In addition to the first cohort of around 670 subjects, a separate validation cohort of approximately 130 different subjects was used. The study combined high-throughput TCR immunosequencing, statistical association of individual TCRs with disease status, and machine learning to predict cytomegalovirus infection status. What the authors observed across the whole study: The study gave a list of 150 to 200 TCR beta chains associated with cytomegalovirus. The authors suggested that the approach could potentially be extended to other disease states and immunological phenotypes. The validation cohort had no HLA typing available for a later analysis, so co-occurrence within that cohort was assessed over all 130 or so repertoires. The classifier was reported to diagnose cytomegalovirus status with high specificity and sensitivity in both the original cohort and the validation cohort. Most TCR sequences were observed very rarely across donors, whereas some public TCRs were present in many individuals. Of the cluster scores, about 94% were above 0 in a later analysis, which found that TCRs clustered in the first cohort also tended to co-occur in the 120 validation repertoires. In vitro tests confirmed that a few of the cytomegalovirus-associated TCR beta chains recognize cytomegalovirus antigens.

CDR1 and CDR2 (LNHDA, SQIVND) derive from the germline V gene (reference sequence). From its cysteine to its phenylalanine, the CDR3 spans 17 amino acids. Of the read, only the CDR3 DNA is kept; its 51 bases are in frame from base 1. V is clipped by 6 bases and J by 0 bases, and the sequence between their germline boundaries is 19 bases long. Library preparation used the immunoSEQ multiplex PCR assay. For the original study's pipeline: To diagnose cytomegalovirus status from the catalog of TCR beta chain sequences, a statistical classification framework was built. The table comes from immuneACCESS by way of TCRdb, which keeps in-frame sequences with V and J called. Part of the clones is missing from these tables; in studies checked, under half for an unresolved V gene and the rest for unknown reasons. The DNA gave D and trimming, while V, J and clone size come from that table. Here the sample has about 130,000 clones; about 88% occur a single time. Of the sample, 0.95% to 1.5% is held by the ten largest clones.

Remarks on this clone: Its antigen remains undetermined. No per-base quality is available; no much larger clone lies one base away.

Separate from the approximately 690-subject first cohort, the validation cohort of roughly 120 subjects was the group to which the donors belonged. This sequence uses TRBV19 and TRBJ2-3; matching of 6 bases hints at TRBD1 as the D gene. Sequencing input: PBMCs. The TCR was taken from a woman aged 18-30 years in good health and CMV-seronegative. The DNA sequence is as follows: TGTGCCAGTAGGCGCAGGACAGTACTCTCTAGCACAGATACGCAGTATTTT. It translates to CASRRRTVLSSTDTQYF. Reference TRBV19 and TRBJ2-3 proteins supply the regions before and after the CDR3; the full variable domain is: DGGITQSPKYLFRKEGQNVTLSCEQNLNHDAMYWYRQDPGQGLRLIYYSQIVNDFQKGDIAEGYSVSREKKESFPLTVTSAQKNPTAFYLCASRRRTVLSSTDTQYFGPGTRLTVL.